This paragraph reports one T cell receptor beta chain. Its matching antigen is unknown. Different DNA sequences within this sample yield the same CDR3. The germline V gene encodes CDR1 SSHAT and CDR2 FNYEAQ (reference sequence). The CDR3 covers 15 residues. Trimming cost V 5 bases and J 4 bases; bases outside gene matches: 10. The sample is drawn from a study of cytomegalovirus exposure and HLA in healthy donors. Regarding the study as a whole: In a later analysis, TCR beta V- and J-gene trimming showed a link to a missense DCLRE1C variant.

PCR used 60 Vbeta primers and 13 Jbeta primers. Assay: immunoSEQ multiplex PCR; the TCRdb copy retains only in-frame clones and omits some. The sample holds around 240,000 clones, around 76% seen once. V and J are TRBV7-7 and TRBJ2-7; 8 bases align to TRBD1. Sequencing used PBMCs. The TCR was taken from a woman aged 35 to 49 in good health and CMV-seropositive. CDR3 DNA: TGTGCCAGCAGCCCGGGGACAGGTGGAGGGTACGAGCAGTACTTC. Translating gives CASSPGTGGGYEQYF.